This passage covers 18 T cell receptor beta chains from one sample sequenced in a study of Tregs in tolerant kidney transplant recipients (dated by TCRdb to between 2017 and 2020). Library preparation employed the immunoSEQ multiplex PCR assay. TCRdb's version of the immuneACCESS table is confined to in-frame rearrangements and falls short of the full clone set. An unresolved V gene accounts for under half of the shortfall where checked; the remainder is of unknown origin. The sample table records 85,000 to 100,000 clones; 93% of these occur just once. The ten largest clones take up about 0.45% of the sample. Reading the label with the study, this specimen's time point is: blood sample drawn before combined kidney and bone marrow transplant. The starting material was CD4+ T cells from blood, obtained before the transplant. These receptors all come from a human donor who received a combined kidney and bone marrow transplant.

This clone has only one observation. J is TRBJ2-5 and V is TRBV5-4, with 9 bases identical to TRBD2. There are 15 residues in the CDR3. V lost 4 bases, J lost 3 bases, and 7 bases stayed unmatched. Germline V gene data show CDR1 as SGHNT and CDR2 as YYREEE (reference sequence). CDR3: CASSAGLADKETQYF. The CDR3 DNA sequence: TGTGCCAGCAGCGCGGGACTAGCAGATAAAGAGACCCAGTACTTC.

The CDR3 loop reads CASSPASGRALNNEQFF. Here the CDR3 DNA reads TGTGCCAGCTCACCAGCTAGCGGGAGGGCCTTAAACAATGAGCAGTTCTTC. The chain recombines TRBV18 with TRBJ2-1, with 12 bases identical to TRBD2. Germline CDR1 KGHSH, CDR2 LQKENI. This CDR3 region has 17 residues. J lost 5 bases, V lost 2 bases, and 7 bases had no gene match.

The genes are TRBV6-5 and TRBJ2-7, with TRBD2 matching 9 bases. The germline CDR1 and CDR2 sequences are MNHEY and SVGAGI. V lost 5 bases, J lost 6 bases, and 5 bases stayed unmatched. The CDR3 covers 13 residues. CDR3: CASSASGGIEQYF. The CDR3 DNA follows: TGTGCCAGCAGTGCCAGCGGGGGGATCGAGCAGTACTTC.

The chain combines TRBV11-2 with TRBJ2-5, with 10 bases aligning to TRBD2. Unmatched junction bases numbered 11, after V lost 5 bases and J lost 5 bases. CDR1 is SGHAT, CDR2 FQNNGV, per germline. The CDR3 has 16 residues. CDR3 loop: CASSPPLAGVGETQYF. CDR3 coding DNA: TGTGCCAGCAGCCCCCCTCTAGCGGGAGTGGGGGAGACCCAGTACTTC.

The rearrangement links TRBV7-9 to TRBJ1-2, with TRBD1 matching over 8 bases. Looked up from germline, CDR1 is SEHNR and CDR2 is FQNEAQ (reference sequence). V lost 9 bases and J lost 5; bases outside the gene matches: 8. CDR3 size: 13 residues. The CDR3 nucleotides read TGTGCCAGTACGACAGGGGAGGGGTATGGCTACACCTTC. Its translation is CASTTGEGYGYTF. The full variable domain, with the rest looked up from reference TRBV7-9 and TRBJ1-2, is DTGVSQNPRHKITKRGQNVTFRCDPISEHNRLYWYRQTLGQGPEFLTYFQNEAQLEKSRLLSDRFSAERPKGSFSTLEIQRTEQGDSAMYLCASTTGEGYGYTFGSGTRLTVV.

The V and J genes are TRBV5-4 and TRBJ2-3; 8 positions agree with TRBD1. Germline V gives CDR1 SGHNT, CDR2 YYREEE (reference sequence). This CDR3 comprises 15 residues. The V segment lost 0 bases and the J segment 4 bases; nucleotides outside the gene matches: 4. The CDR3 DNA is TGTGCCAGCAGCTTGGCAGGGGGCGCAGCAGATACGCAGTATTTT. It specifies CASSLAGGAADTQYF.

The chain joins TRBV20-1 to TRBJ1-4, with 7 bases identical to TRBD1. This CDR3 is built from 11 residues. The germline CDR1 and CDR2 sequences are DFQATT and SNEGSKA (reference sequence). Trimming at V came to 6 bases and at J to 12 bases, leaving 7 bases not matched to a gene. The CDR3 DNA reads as TGCAGTGCCCCGGGACAGAGGGAACTGTTTTTT. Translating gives CSAPGQRELFF.

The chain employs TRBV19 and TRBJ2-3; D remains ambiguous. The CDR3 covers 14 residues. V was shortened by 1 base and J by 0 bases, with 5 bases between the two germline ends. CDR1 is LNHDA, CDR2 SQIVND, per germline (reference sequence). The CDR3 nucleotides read TGTGCCAGTAGTATAGGAGAAAGCACAGATACGCAGTATTTT. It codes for CASSIGESTDTQYF.

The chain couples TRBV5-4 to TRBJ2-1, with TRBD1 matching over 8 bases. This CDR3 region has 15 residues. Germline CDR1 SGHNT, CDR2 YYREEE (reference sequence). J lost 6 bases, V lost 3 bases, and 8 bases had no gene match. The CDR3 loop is CASSYGTGRSNEQFF. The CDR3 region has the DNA TGTGCCAGCAGCTACGGGACAGGACGAAGCAATGAGCAGTTCTTC.

DNA for the CDR3: TGTGCCAGCAGCTTAGTGGTGGCTACAGATACGCAGTATTTT. It encodes CASSLVVATDTQYF. This chain connects TRBV7-2 to TRBJ2-3; D is unresolved. Trimming left V 1 base short and J 3 bases short, with 8 bases between. The CDR3 covers 14 residues. Looked up from germline, CDR1 is SGHTA and CDR2 is FQGNSA.

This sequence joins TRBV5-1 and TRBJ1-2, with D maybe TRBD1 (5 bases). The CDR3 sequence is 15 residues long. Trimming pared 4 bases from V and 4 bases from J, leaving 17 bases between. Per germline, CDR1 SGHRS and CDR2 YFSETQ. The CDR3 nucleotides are TGCGCCAGCAGCCCACGCCCCGGGGGGAGCTATGGCTACACCTTC. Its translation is CASSPRPGGSYGYTF.

CDR3 loop: CATARGIQETQYF. In DNA form, the CDR3 reads TGCGCCACTGCAAGAGGGATACAAGAGACCCAGTACTTC. The chain carries TRBV4-3 and TRBJ2-5; D may be TRBD2 (5 bases). V was pared by 10 bases and J by 2 bases, with 14 bases between. The CDR3 consists of 13 residues. Germline V gene lookup returns CDR1 LGHNA and CDR2 YSLEER.

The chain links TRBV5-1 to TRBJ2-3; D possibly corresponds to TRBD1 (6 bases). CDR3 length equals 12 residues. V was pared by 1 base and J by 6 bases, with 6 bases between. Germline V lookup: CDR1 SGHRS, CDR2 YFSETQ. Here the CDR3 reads CASSLQGDTQYF. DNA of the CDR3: TGCGCCAGCAGCTTGCAGGGGGATACGCAGTATTTT.

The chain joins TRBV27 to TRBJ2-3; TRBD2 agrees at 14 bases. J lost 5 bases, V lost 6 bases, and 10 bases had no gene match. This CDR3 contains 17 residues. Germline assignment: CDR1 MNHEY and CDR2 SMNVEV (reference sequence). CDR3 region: CASSYTGLAGAGDTQYF. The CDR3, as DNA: TGTGCCAGCAGCTATACGGGACTAGCGGGGGCGGGAGATACGCAGTATTTT.

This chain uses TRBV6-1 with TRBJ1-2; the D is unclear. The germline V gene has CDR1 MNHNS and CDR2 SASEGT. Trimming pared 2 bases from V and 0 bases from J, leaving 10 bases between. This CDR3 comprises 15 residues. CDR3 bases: TGTGCCAGCAGTGAATCTCTCAGGACTAACTATGGCTACACCTTC. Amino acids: CASSESLRTNYGYTF.

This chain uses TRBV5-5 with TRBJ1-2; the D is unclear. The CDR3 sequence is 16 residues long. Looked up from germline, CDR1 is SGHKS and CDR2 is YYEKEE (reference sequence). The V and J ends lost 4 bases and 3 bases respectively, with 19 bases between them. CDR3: CASSGSTDRRDYGYTF. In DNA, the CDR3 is TGTGCCAGCAGCGGGAGTACAGACCGGAGAGACTATGGCTACACCTTC.

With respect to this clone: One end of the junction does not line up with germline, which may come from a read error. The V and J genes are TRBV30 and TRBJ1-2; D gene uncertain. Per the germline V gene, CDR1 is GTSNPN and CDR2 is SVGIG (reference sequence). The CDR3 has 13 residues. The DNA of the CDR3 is TGTGCCTGGAGTGTAGAGGGTATACGGGAGTTTTCCTTC. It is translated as CAWSVEGIREFSF.

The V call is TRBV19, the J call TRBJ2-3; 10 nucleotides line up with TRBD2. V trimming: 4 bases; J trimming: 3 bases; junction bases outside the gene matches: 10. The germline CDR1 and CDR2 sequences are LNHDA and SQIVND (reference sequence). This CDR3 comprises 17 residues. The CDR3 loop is CASSNPGTSVLTDTQYF. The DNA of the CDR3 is TGTGCCAGTAGTAACCCTGGGACTAGCGTACTAACAGATACGCAGTATTTT.